A single sample gave rise to the 24 T cell receptor beta chains below, sequenced in a study of shared clonotypes between healthy human individuals. TCRdb keeps only in-frame clones here, not all; method: immunoSEQ multiplex PCR. In the table there are about 1,500,000 clones, roughly 96% of which are singletons. The sample taken for sequencing was naive CD4+ T cells sorted from blood. As to subset: CD45RA+ positively selected. These receptors came from a man younger than 45 in good health.

V and J are TRBV19 and TRBJ2-7, with 9 bases identical to TRBD2. This CDR3 comprises 14 residues. V lost 6 bases to trimming and J lost 1 base; unmatched junction nucleotides: 4. Germline V gene data show CDR1 as LNHDA and CDR2 as SQIVND (reference sequence). In DNA form, the CDR3 reads TGTGCCAGTAGCCAGCGGGAGGTATCCTACGAGCAGTACTTC. Its protein is CASSQREVSYEQYF.

V gene TRBV27 combines with J gene TRBJ2-1; 8 nucleotides agree with TRBD1. The CDR3 runs 16 residues. The trim removed 1 base at V and 6 bases at J, leaving 8 bases unmatched. Germline values: CDR1 MNHEY, CDR2 SMNVEV (reference sequence). The CDR3, as DNA: TGTGCCAGCAGTTTATACCCAGGGGGCGCTGGCAATGAGCAGTTCTTC. Translating it yields CASSLYPGGAGNEQFF.

On this clone itself: One end of the junction does not line up with germline, which may come from a read error. This sequence joins TRBV20-1 and TRBJ2-3; 10 nucleotides align to TRBD2. The CDR3 is 11 residues long. Germline V gene sequence: CDR1 DFQATT, CDR2 SNEGSKA (reference sequence). This CDR3 reads CGASGGDTQYF. Here the CDR3 DNA reads TGTGGGGCTAGCGGGGGAGATACGCAGTATTTT.

This clone appeared once. The chain uses TRBV6-5 and TRBJ2-3; D remains unclear. CDR3 length equals 15 residues. CDR1 MNHEY and CDR2 SVGAGI come from the germline V gene. Trimming left V 4 bases short and J 0 bases short, with 11 bases between. CDR3 DNA sequence: TGTGCCAGCAGTTGGGTGGGAACTAGCACAGATACGCAGTATTTT. Translating gives CASSWVGTSTDTQYF.

This chain joins TRBV5-6 and TRBJ2-2; D call uncertain. Per the germline V gene, CDR1 is SGHDT and CDR2 is YYEEEE. The CDR3 has 15 amino acids. The ends were cut back, 4 bases at V and 0 bases at J, with 10 bases in the middle. CDR3 residues: CASSRDPANTGELFF. In DNA, the CDR3 is TGTGCCAGCAGCCGCGACCCGGCGAACACCGGGGAGCTGTTTTTT.

The chain combines TRBV19 with TRBJ1-2, with D maybe TRBD1 (6 bases). This CDR3 has 16 residues. CDR1 is LNHDA and CDR2 is SQIVND in the germline V gene (reference sequence). V was trimmed by 5 bases and J by 4 bases, leaving 20 bases between them. The CDR3 DNA reads as TGTGCCAGTAGTTCAAGAGGGGGGGCCAAATCCTATGGCTACACCTTC. It translates to CASSSRGGAKSYGYTF.

The rearrangement uses TRBV5-1 and TRBJ2-7; D is possibly TRBD1 (5 bases). In germline, CDR1 is SGHRS, CDR2 YFSETQ. The CDR3 loop spans 14 amino acids. V dropped 9 bases and J dropped 7 bases, with 23 bases sitting between them. As DNA, the CDR3 is TGCGCCACGAAGGGGCTCGACGGTGGCGGAGAGCAGTACTTC. It is translated as CATKGLDGGGEQYF.

The chain recombines TRBV10-1 with TRBJ2-2; 7 bases agree with TRBD2. CDR1 is WNHNN, CDR2 SYGVQD, per germline (reference sequence). CDR3 size: 13 residues. With 3 bases clipped from V and 8 bases from J, the junction kept 3 bases outside the gene matches. CDR3 residues: CASSDLLAGELFF. The CDR3 DNA is TGCGCCAGCAGTGATTTACTAGCGGGGGAGCTGTTTTTT.

V usage is TRBV28 and J usage is TRBJ2-7; D is ambiguous. Germline V CDR1 and CDR2: MDHEN, SYDVKM. The CDR3 has 13 residues. The V end lost 6 bases, the J end lost 2 bases, and 11 bases lay between the germline ends. CDR3 nucleotides: TGTGCCAGCAGCAACACCCCTCCCTACGAGCAGTACTTC. This codes for CASSNTPPYEQYF.

This clone appeared once. This rearrangement joins TRBV9 to TRBJ2-5, with 13 nucleotides matching TRBD2. The CDR3 is made up of 16 amino acids. CDR1 and CDR2 from the germline V gene are SGDLS and YYNGEE. V lost 1 base to trimming and J lost 5 bases; unmatched junction nucleotides: 5. CDR3 sequence (DNA): TGTGCCAGCAGCGTAACTAGCGGGAGGGGGCAGGAGACCCAGTACTTC. Protein sequence: CASSVTSGRGQETQYF.

This clone was observed once. The chain has TRBV2 and TRBJ1-5; no clear D gene. Germline lookup yields CDR1 SNHLY and CDR2 FYNNEI. The CDR3 consists of 13 residues. Trimming removed 6 bases at V and 4 bases at J, with 10 bases between. CDR3 DNA sequence: TGTGCCAGCAGCCTGACGGGGAATCAGCCCCAGCATTTT. It is translated as CASSLTGNQPQHF.

This clone was recorded a few times. The V call is TRBV27, the J call TRBJ2-7; 10 bases are a match to TRBD2. The trim removed 3 bases at V and 4 bases at J, leaving 12 bases unmatched. CDR1 is MNHEY, CDR2 SMNVEV, per germline (reference sequence). CDR3 size: 17 residues. This CDR3 is CASSFTSSSGSGYEQYF. The CDR3 region has the DNA TGTGCCAGCAGTTTTACCTCCTCTAGCGGGAGTGGATACGAGCAGTACTTC.

The chain combines TRBV9 with TRBJ2-7, with 12 bases lining up with TRBD2. The CDR3 loop spans 14 amino acids. With 3 bases clipped from V and 6 bases from J, the junction kept 4 bases outside the gene matches. Germline loops: CDR1 SGDLS, CDR2 YYNGEE. The CDR3 nucleotides are TGTGCCAGCAGCGGACTAGCGGGAGTCGGCGAGCAGTACTTC. Protein sequence: CASSGLAGVGEQYF.

Concerning this clone: The sample has other DNA sequences that encode this CDR3 too. The chain recombines TRBV5-4 with TRBJ2-6; TRBD2 is a possible D gene (5 bases). The CDR3 runs to 14 residues. In germline, CDR1 is SGHNT, CDR2 YYREEE (reference sequence). The V end lost 4 bases, the J end lost 1 base, and 6 bases lay between the germline ends. Here the CDR3 DNA reads TGTGCCAGCAGCCGGGATTCTGGGGCCAACGTCCTGACTTTC. Residues: CASSRDSGANVLTF. Filled out from reference TRBV5-4 and TRBJ2-6, the complete variable domain reads ETGVTQSPTHLIKTRGQQVTLRCSSQSGHNTVSWYQQALGQGPQFIFQYYREEENGRGNFPPRFSGLQFPNYSSELNVNALELDDSALYLCASSRDSGANVLTFGAGSRLTVL.

The chain uses TRBV19 and TRBJ1-2; no clear D. This CDR3 contains 13 residues. Germline-derived CDR1 and CDR2 are LNHDA and SQIVND (reference sequence). V gave up 7 bases and J gave up 2 bases, with 11 bases separating them. The CDR3 coding sequence is TGTGCCAGTAATGGTGCCGAGAACTATGGCTACACCTTC. As protein: CASNGAENYGYTF.

The chain links TRBV28 to TRBJ1-2; D call uncertain. The CDR3 consists of 16 residues. CDR1 is MDHEN and CDR2 is SYDVKM in the germline V gene. The V end was cut by 1 base, the J end by 3 bases, with 15 bases between. The CDR3 reads CASSLSPSIRDYGYTF. Written as DNA, the CDR3 is TGTGCCAGCAGTTTATCCCCGAGTATAAGGGACTATGGCTACACCTTC.

Note on this clone: At the DNA level, this CDR3 is encoded by other sequences in the same sample as well. The rearrangement joins TRBV7-9 to TRBJ2-7; 7 bases are shared with TRBD1. This CDR3 is 12 amino acids long. With 0 bases clipped from V and 7 bases from J, the junction kept 0 bases outside the gene matches. Germline V gene lookup returns CDR1 SEHNR and CDR2 FQNEAQ (reference sequence). The CDR3 protein is CASSLADREQYF. The CDR3 nucleotides are TGTGCCAGCAGCTTAGCGGACAGGGAGCAGTACTTC.

The chain has TRBV10-1 and TRBJ2-7; 9 nucleotides match TRBD2. V was clipped by 2 bases and J by 4 bases; unmatched bases: 9. Per the germline V gene, CDR1 is WNHNN and CDR2 is SYGVQD (reference sequence). The CDR3 is 16 residues long. This chain's CDR3 is CASSETLAGVGYEQYF. In DNA form, the CDR3 reads TGCGCCAGCAGTGAGACCTTAGCGGGAGTAGGTTACGAGCAGTACTTC.

The genes are TRBV11-2 and TRBJ2-4, with TRBD1 matching 8 bases. With V trimmed by 5 bases and J by 9 bases, 15 bases remained unmatched. Germline CDR1 reads SGHAT; CDR2 reads FQNNGV. CDR3 length equals 16 residues. CDR3 nucleotide sequence: TGTGCCAGCAGCCCGCAGGGGGCAGGGGGGATTGGCATTCAGTACTTC. Its translation: CASSPQGAGGIGIQYF.

V usage is TRBV28 and J usage is TRBJ1-2; TRBD1 is a possible D gene (6 bases). Trimming removed 5 bases at V and 5 bases at J, with 15 bases between. The CDR3 is 14 amino acids. The V gene's germline CDR1 is MDHEN and CDR2 SYDVKM. CDR3 sequence: CASSVGTGRYGYTF. The DNA for the CDR3 is TGTGCCAGCAGTGTCGGAACAGGGAGGTATGGCTACACCTTC.

The genes are TRBV27 and TRBJ2-3; 7 bases map to TRBD2. V gave up 1 base and J gave up 4 bases; unmatched junction bases: 5. Per germline, CDR1 MNHEY and CDR2 SMNVEV (reference sequence). The CDR3 is 15 residues long. The CDR3 is CASSLWRERADTQYF. CDR3 bases: TGTGCCAGCAGTTTATGGCGGGAGCGTGCAGATACGCAGTATTTT.

As regards this clone: One end of the junction does not line up with germline, which may come from a read error. The chain links TRBV5-1 to TRBJ2-3; D may be TRBD2 (5 bases). The germline CDR1 and CDR2 sequences are SGHRS and YFSETQ. This CDR3 is built from 15 residues. CDR3 residues: CTSSFPSTRTDTQYF. In DNA form, the CDR3 reads TGCACCAGCAGCTTCCCTAGCACCCGCACAGATACGCAGTATTTT. Full variable domain (outside the CDR3, taken from reference TRBV5-1 and TRBJ2-3): KAGVTQTPRYLIKTRGQQVTLSCSPISGHRSVSWYQQTPGQGLQFLFEYFSETQRNKGNFPGRFSGRQFSNSRSEMNVSTLELGDSALYLCTSSFPSTRTDTQYFGPGTRLTVL.

DNA for the CDR3: TGTGCCACCAGCAGAGATCGGACAGGTGGGTTGATAAAGATAGATGAGCAGTTCTTC. Residues: CATSRDRTGGLIKIDEQFF. V is TRBV15 and J is TRBJ2-1; 7 positions agree with TRBD1. The CDR3 contains 19 residues. The germline CDR1 and CDR2 sequences are LNHNV and YYDKDF (reference sequence). J gave up 8 bases and V 0 bases, and 19 bases lay outside the gene matches. The variable domain in full, with the rest retrieved from reference TRBV15 and TRBJ2-1, is DAMVIQNPRYQVTQFGKPVTLSCSQTLNHNVMYWYQQKSSQAPKLLFHYYDKDFNNEADTPDNFQSRRPNTSFCFLDIRSPGLGDTAMYLCATSRDRTGGLIKIDEQFFGPGTRLTVL.

This clone has just a few counts. Other DNA sequences in this specimen translate into the identical CDR3. The gene calls are TRBV2 and TRBJ1-5; D is unclear. Trimming stripped 1 base from V and 2 bases from J, with 0 bases between. The CDR3 loop spans 12 amino acids. CDR1 SNHLY and CDR2 FYNNEI come from the germline V gene. The CDR3 nucleotides read TGTGCCAGCAGTGAAGGCAATCAGCCCCAGCATTTT. This codes for CASSEGNQPQHF.